This T cell receptor (beta chain) is from a study of blood T cell repertoires in COVID-19 (TCRdb year 2020). Concerning the study at large: Samples from collaborators originated in the United States, Italy and Spain and spanned both the acute and convalescent phases of COVID-19. The prospective study material was composed of cDNA or gDNA derived from T cells, B-cell-depleted T cells, or PBMCs. Deeply sampled blood TCRbeta repertoires from subjects exposed to, actively infected with, or recovered from COVID-19 were included in the dataset. Where available, HLA class I and class II types were obtained from metadata supplied by the sample provider rather than from assay-based typing. The samples were drawn from the first 160 participants of the ongoing ImmuneRACE study and from some 1,300 subjects provided by 6 global collaborators. The repertoires were released in a freely available public database intended as a resource for research on the immune response to SARS-CoV-2. A de-identified subject ID, COVID-19 status, age in years and sex were almost always included in the sample metadata.

Compared with germline, V lacks 3 bases and J lacks 6 bases; bases without a gene match: 7. The cysteine opens and the phenylalanine closes a CDR3 of 15 amino acids. The CDR3 DNA has 45 bases and is translated from base 1. CDR1 SGHRS and CDR2 YFSETQ are derived from the germline V gene. TCRbeta CDR3 regions were amplified from genomic DNA using the immunoSEQ Assay, a bias-controlled multiplex PCR. The original methods were these. Within the assay, amplification of reference gene primers was used to estimate how many nucleated cells each sample contained. Sequence reads were collapsed and filtered to measure the absolute abundance of every unique TCRbeta CDR3 rearrangement. For each sample, productive Simpson clonality was calculated by taking the square root of Simpson's diversity index across productive rearrangements. TCRdb retrieved this table from immuneACCESS and kept in-frame rearrangements only. Not all clones are present; in checked studies, unresolved V genes account for under half, and no reason is known for the remainder. Clone size and V and J calls were adopted from that table, with D and trimming inferred from the DNA. In this sample the table shows tens of thousands of clones, 70% to 90% of which occur a single time. Of the sample, about an eighth falls within the top ten clones.

Collaborating institutions collected whole blood in K2EDTA tubes following their own protocols. Collaborator samples were shipped for TCRbeta analysis as frozen whole blood, isolated PBMCs, or DNA extracted from either sample type. Overall study outcomes, separate from this receptor: The amount of clinical and demographic metadata varied by source and participant and was provided uncurated.

This clone has a single count. Its antigen remains undetermined. Per-base qualities were not stored, and no clone one base away is much larger. The chain joins TRBV5-1 to TRBJ2-7; 12 of the junction bases match TRBD2. Source material: peripheral blood. This sequence originates from a human donor in a cohort sampled during active COVID-19. The DNA sequence is given as TGCGCCAGCAGCTCGACTAGCGGGAGTCGGGGCGAGCAGTACTTC. Its protein is CASSSTSGSRGEQYF.